This T cell receptor (beta chain) was recorded in a study of T cell changes during pregnancy in multiple sclerosis. The protocol was immunoSEQ multiplex PCR, while the TCRdb copy is restricted to in-frame clones and leaves out a portion. The data contain roughly 43,000 clones, about 93% of them singletons. The V and J ends lost 4 bases and 8 bases respectively, with 14 bases between them. Germline CDR1 reads LNHDA; CDR2 reads SQIVND (reference sequence). The CDR3 consists of 14 residues. Here the sequenced sample was CD4+ T cells from peripheral blood mononuclear cells, taken in the third trimester of pregnancy. The V and J genes are TRBV19 and TRBJ2-2; a possible D gene is TRBD1 (6 bases). This clonotype was sampled from a female donor with multiple sclerosis, enrolled in a pregnancy study. The CDR3 coding sequence is TGTGCCAGTAGTAGACAGGTCCTTCTTGGGGAGCTGTTTTTT. Translated, it gives CASSRQVLLGELFF.